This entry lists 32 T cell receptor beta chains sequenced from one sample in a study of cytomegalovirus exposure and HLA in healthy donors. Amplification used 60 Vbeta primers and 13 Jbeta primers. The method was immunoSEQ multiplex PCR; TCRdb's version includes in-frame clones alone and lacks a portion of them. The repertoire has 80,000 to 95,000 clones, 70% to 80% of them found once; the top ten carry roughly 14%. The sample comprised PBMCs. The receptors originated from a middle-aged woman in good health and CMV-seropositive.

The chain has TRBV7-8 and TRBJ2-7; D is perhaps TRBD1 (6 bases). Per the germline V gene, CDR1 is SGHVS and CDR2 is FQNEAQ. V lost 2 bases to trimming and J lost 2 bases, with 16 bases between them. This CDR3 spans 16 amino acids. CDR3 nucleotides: TGTGCCAGCAGCTTACGACCTCGGGACAACCCCTACGAGCAGTACTTC. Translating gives CASSLRPRDNPYEQYF.

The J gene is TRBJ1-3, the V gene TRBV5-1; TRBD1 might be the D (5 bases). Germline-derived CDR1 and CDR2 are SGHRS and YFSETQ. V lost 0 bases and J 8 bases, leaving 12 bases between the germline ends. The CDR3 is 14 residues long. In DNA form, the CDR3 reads TGCGCCAGCAGCTTGGCGGCGGGGGAGGACACCATATATTTT. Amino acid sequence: CASSLAAGEDTIYF.

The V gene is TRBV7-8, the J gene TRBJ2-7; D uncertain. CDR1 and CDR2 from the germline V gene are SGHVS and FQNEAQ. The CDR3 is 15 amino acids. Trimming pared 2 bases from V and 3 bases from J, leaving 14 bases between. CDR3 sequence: CASSLMGQRGYEQYF. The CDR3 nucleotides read TGTGCCAGCAGCTTAATGGGTCAACGAGGCTACGAGCAGTACTTC.

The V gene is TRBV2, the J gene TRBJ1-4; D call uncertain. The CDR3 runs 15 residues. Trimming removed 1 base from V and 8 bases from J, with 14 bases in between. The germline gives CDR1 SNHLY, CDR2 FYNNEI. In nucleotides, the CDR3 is TGTGCCAGCAGTGAAGGGTCGGTGCGAGTGGAAAAACTGTTTTTT. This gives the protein CASSEGSVRVEKLFF.

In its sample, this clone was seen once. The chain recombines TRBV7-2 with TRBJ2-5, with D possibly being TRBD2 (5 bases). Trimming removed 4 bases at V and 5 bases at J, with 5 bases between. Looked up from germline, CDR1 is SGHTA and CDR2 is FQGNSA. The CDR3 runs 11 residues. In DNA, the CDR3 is TGTGCCAGCAGCTCGGGGGAGACCCAGTACTTC. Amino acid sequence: CASSSGETQYF.

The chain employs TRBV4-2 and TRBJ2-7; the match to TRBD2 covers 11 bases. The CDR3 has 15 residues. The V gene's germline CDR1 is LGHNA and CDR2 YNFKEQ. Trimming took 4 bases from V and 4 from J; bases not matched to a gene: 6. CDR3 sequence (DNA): TGTGCCAGCAGCCTTAGCGGGGGGGCCGATTACGAGCAGTACTTC. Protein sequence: CASSLSGGADYEQYF.

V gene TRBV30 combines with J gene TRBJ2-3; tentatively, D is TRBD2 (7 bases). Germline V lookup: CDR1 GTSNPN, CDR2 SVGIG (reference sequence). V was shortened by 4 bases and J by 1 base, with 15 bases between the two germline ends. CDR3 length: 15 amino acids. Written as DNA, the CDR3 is TGTGCCTGGAACTCGGGGGGCGTCGGCACAGATACGCAGTATTTT. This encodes CAWNSGGVGTDTQYF. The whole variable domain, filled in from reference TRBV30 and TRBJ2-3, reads SQTIHQWPATLVQPVGSPLSLECTVEGTSNPNLYWYRQAAGRGLQLLFYSVGIGQISSEVPQNLSASRPQDRQFILSSKKLLLSDSGFYLCAWNSGGVGTDTQYFGPGTRLTVL.

The CDR3: CASSQDYLSGSRFSIGELFF. CDR3 sequence (DNA): TGCGCCAGCAGCCAAGATTATTTATCGGGGTCGCGGTTTTCCATTGGGGAGCTGTTTTTT. V is TRBV4-3 and J is TRBJ2-2; D is perhaps TRBD2 (5 bases). Between the trimmed V and J ends, which lost 0 bases and 8 bases, there was a span of 28 bases. Germline CDR1 LGHNA, CDR2 YSLEER. The CDR3 is 20 residues long.

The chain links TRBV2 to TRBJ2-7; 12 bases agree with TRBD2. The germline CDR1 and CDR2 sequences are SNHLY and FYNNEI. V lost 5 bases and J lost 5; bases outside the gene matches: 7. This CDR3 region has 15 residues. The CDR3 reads CASSLASGGVDEQYF. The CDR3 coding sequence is TGTGCCAGCAGTTTGGCTAGCGGGGGGGTCGACGAGCAGTACTTC. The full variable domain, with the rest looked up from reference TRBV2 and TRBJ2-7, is EPEVTQTPSHQVTQMGQEVILRCVPISNHLYFYWYRQILGQKVEFLVSFYNNEISEKSEIFDDQFSVERPDGSNFTLKIRSTKLEDSAMYFCASSLASGGVDEQYFGPGTRLTVT.

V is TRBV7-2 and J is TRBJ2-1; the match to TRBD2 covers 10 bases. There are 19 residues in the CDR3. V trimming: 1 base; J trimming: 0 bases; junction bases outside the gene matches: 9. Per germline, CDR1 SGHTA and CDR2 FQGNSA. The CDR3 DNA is TGTGCCAGCAGCTTAGGGCCCTATAGCGGGAGGCCCTCCTACAATGAGCAGTTCTTC. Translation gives CASSLGPYSGRPSYNEQFF. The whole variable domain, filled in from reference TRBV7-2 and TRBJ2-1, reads GAGVSQSPSNKVTEKGKDVELRCDPISGHTALYWYRQSLGQGLEFLIYFQGNSAPDKSGLPSDRFSAERTGGSVSTLTIQRTQQEDSAVYLCASSLGPYSGRPSYNEQFFGPGTRLTVL.

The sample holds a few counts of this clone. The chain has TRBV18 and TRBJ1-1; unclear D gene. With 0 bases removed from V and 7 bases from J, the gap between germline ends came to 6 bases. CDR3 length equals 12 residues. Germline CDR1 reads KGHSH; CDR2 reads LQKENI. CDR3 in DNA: TGTGCCAGCTCACCACCGGGAGATGAAGCTTTCTTT. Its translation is CASSPPGDEAFF.

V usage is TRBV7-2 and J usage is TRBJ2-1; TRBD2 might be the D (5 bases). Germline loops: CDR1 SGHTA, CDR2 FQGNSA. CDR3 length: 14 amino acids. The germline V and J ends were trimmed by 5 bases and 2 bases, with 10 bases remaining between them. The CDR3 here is CASSRSGTYNEQFF. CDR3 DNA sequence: TGTGCCAGCAGCCGCAGCGGAACCTACAATGAGCAGTTCTTC.

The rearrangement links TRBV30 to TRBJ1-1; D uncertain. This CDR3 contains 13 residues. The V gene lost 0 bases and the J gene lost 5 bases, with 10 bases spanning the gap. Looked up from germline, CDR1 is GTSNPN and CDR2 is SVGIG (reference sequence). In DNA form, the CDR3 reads TGTGCCTGGAGTGTAGGTCGGAGGACTGAAGCTTTCTTT. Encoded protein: CAWSVGRRTEAFF.

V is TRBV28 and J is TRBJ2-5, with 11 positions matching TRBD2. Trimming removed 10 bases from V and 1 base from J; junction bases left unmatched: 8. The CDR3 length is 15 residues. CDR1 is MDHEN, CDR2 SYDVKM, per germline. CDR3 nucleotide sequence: TGTGCCACCCAGCTAGCGGGAGGTCTCCAAGAGACCCAGTACTTC. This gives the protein CATQLAGGLQETQYF.

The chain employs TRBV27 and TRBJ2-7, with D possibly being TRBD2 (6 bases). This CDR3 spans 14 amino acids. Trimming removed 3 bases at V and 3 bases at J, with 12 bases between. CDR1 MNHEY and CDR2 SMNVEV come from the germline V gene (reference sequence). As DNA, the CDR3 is TGTGCCAGCAGTTTTCGCGGGGTTGGCTACGAGCAGTACTTC. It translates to CASSFRGVGYEQYF.

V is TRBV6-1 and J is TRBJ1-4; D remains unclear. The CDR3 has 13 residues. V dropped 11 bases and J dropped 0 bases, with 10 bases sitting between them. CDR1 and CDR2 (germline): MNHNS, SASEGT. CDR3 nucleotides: TGTGCCTCGGGAGAAGCAACTAATGAAAAACTGTTTTTT. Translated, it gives CASGEATNEKLFF.

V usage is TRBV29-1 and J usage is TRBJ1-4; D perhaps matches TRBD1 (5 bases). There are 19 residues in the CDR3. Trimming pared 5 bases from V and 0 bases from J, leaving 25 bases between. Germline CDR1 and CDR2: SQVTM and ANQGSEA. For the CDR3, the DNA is TGCAGCGTTCAGGGCCAGGCAGGGAAGGTAGAAGCAACTAATGAAAAACTGTTTTTT. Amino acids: CSVQGQAGKVEATNEKLFF. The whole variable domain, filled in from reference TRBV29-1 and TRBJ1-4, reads SAVISQKPSRDICQRGTSLTIQCQVDSQVTMMFWYRQQPGQSLTLIATANQGSEATYESGFVIDKFPISRPNLTFSTLTVSNMSPEDSSIYLCSVQGQAGKVEATNEKLFFGSGTQLSVL.

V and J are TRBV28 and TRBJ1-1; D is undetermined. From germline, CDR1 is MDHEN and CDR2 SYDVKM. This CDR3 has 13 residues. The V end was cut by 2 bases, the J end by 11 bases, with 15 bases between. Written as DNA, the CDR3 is TGTGCCAGCAGTTTACCGGCCGGAGTGTCGGCTTTCTTT. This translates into CASSLPAGVSAFF.

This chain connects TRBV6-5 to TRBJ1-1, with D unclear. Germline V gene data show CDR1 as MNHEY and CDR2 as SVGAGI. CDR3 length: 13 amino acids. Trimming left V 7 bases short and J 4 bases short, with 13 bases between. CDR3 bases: TGTGCCAGCACCTTCGGCGGTGGCACTGAAGCTTTCTTT. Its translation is CASTFGGGTEAFF.

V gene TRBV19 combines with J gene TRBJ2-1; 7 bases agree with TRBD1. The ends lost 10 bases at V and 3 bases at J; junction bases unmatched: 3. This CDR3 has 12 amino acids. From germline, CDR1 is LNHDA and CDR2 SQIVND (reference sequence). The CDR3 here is CAIRDSYNEQFF. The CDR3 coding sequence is TGTGCCATCAGGGACAGCTACAATGAGCAGTTCTTC.

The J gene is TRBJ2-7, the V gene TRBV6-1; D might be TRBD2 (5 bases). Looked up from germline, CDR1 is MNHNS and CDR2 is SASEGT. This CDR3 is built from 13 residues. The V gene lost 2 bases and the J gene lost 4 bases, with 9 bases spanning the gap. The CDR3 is CASSETSRYEQYF. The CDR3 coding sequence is TGTGCCAGCAGTGAAACTAGTAGGTACGAGCAGTACTTC.

CDR3 region: CASSLVAGGLYEQYF. The CDR3 region has the DNA TGTGCCAGCAGCTTGGTCGCGGGAGGGCTTTACGAGCAGTACTTC. The V call is TRBV5-4, the J call TRBJ2-7, with TRBD2 identical over 9 bases. V dropped 0 bases and J dropped 4; count of bases not matched to a gene: 5. There are 15 residues in the CDR3. The germline V gene has CDR1 SGHNT and CDR2 YYREEE (reference sequence).

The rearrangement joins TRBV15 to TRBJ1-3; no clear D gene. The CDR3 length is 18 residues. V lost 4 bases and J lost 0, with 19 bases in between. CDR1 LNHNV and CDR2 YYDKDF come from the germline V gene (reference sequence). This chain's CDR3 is CATSMPGTSFYSGNTIYF. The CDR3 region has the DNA TGTGCCACCAGCATGCCTGGTACTTCCTTCTACTCTGGAAACACCATATATTTT.

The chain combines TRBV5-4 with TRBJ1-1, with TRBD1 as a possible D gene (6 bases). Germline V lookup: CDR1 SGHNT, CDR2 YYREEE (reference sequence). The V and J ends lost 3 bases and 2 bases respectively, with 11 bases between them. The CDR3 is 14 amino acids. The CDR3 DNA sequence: TGTGCCAGCAGCTATGAGGGGGTAAACACTGAAGCTTTCTTT. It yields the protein CASSYEGVNTEAFF. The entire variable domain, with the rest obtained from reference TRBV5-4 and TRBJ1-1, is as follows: ETGVTQSPTHLIKTRGQQVTLRCSSQSGHNTVSWYQQALGQGPQFIFQYYREEENGRGNFPPRFSGLQFPNYSSELNVNALELDDSALYLCASSYEGVNTEAFFGQGTRLTVV.

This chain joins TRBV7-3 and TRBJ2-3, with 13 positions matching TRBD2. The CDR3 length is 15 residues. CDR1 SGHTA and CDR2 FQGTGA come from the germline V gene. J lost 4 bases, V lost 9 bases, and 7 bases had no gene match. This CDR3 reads CASTAGTSGADTQYF. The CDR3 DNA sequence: TGTGCCAGTACCGCCGGGACTAGCGGGGCAGATACGCAGTATTTT.

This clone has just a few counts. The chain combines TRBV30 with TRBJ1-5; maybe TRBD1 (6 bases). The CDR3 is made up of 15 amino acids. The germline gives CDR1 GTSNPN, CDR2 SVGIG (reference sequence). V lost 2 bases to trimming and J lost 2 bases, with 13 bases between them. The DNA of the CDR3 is TGTGCCTGGAGTACCAGGGGCGCGGGCAATCAGCCCCAGCATTTT. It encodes CAWSTRGAGNQPQHF.

The CDR3, as DNA: TGCGCCAGCAGCTTGGCGGGACAGCCCTACGAGCAGTACTTC. Amino acid sequence: CASSLAGQPYEQYF. The V and J genes are TRBV5-1 and TRBJ2-7; 7 nucleotides align to TRBD1. The length of the CDR3 is 14 residues. Trimming cost V 0 bases and J 2 bases; bases outside gene matches: 2. Germline CDR1 reads SGHRS; CDR2 reads YFSETQ.

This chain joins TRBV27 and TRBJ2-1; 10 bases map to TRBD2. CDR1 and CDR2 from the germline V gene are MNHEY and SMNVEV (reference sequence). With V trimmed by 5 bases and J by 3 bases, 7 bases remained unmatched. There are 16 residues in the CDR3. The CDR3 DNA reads TGTGCCAGCAGTAAAAAAATAGCGGGAGGCTACAATGAGCAGTTCTTC. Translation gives CASSKKIAGGYNEQFF.

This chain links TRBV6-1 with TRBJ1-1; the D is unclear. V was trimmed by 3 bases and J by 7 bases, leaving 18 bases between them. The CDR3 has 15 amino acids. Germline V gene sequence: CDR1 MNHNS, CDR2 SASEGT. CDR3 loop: CASSEQPIVQSEAFF. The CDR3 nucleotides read TGTGCCAGCAGTGAGCAACCTATAGTACAGAGTGAAGCTTTCTTT.

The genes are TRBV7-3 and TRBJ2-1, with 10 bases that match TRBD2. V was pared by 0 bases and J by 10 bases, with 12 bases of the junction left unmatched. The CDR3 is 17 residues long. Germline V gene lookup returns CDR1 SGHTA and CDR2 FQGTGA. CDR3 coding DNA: TGTGCCAGCAGCTTAACCCCCTTAGCGGGAGGCCGGGGGGAGCAGTTCTTC. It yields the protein CASSLTPLAGGRGEQFF. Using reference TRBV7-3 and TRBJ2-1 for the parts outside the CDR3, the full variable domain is GAGVSQTPSNKVTEKGKYVELRCDPISGHTALYWYRQSLGQGPEFLIYFQGTGAADDSGLPNDRFFAVRPEGSVSTLKIQRTERGDSAVYLCASSLTPLAGGRGEQFFGPGTRLTVL.

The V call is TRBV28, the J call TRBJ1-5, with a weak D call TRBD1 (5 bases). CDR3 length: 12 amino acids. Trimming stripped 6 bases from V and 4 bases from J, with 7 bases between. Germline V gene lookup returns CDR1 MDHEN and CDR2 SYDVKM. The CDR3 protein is CASRTVNQPQHF. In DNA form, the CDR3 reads TGTGCCAGCAGGACAGTAAATCAGCCCCAGCATTTT.

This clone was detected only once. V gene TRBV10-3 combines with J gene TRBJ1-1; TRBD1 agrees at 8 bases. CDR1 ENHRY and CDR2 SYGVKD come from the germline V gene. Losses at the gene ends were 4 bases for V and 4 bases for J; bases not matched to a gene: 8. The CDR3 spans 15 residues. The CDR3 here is CAISALQGAGTEAFF. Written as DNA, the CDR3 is TGTGCCATCAGTGCGCTCCAGGGGGCGGGCACTGAAGCTTTCTTT.